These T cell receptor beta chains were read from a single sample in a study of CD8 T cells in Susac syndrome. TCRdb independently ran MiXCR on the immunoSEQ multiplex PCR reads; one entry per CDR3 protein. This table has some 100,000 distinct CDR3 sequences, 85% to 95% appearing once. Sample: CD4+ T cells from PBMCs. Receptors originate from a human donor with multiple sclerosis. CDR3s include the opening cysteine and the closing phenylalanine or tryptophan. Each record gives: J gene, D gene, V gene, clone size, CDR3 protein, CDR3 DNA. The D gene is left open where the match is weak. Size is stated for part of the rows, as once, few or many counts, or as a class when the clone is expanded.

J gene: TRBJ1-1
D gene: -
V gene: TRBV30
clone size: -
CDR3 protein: CAWRVGGSTEAFF
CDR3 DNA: TGTGCCTGGAGGGTGGGGGGAAGCACTGAAGCTTTCTTT

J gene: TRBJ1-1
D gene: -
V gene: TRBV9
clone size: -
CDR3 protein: CASSEGHLRDTEAFF
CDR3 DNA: TGTGCCAGCAGCGAGGGACATCTAAGGGACACTGAAGCTTTCTTT

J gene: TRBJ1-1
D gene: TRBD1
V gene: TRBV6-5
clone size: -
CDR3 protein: CASSLRVGTGSEAFF
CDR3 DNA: TGTGCCAGCAGTTTAAGAGTCGGGACAGGCAGTGAAGCTTTCTTT

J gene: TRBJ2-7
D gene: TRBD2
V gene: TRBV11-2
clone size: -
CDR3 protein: CASSLLLAGHEQYF
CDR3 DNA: TGTGCCAGCAGCTTATTACTAGCGGGGCACGAGCAGTACTTC

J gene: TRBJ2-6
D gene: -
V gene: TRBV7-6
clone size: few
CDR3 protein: CASSLRSQQPHSGANVLTF
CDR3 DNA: TGTGCCAGCAGCTTAAGGAGCCAGCAGCCTCACTCTGGGGCCAACGTCCTGACTTTC

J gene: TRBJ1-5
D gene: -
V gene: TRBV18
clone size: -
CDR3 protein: CASSPTVSNQPQHF
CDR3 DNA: TGTGCCAGCTCACCGACAGTTAGCAATCAGCCCCAGCATTTT

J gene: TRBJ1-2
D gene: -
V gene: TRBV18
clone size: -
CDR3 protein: CASSLSGENYGYTF
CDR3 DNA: TGTGCCAGCTCACTTTCCGGGGAGAACTATGGCTACACCTTC

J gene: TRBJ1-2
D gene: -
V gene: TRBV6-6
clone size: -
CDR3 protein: CASSYFKDGGYTF
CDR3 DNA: TGTGCCAGCAGTTACTTTAAGGATGGAGGCTACACCTTC

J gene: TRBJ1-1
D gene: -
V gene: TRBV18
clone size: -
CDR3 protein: CASSPPGLKNTEAFF
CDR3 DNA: TGTGCCAGCTCACCCCCGGGACTAAAGAACACTGAAGCTTTCTTT

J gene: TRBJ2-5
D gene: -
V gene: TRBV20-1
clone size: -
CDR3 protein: CSATGKETQYF
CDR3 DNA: TGCAGTGCTACAGGGAAAGAGACCCAGTACTTC

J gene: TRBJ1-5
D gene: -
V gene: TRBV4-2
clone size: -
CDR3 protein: CASSQDAQAPGWPQHF
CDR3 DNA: TGTGCCAGCAGCCAAGATGCGCAGGCCCCTGGTTGGCCCCAGCATTTT

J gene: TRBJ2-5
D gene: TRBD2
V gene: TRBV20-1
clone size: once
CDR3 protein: CSARVSRGVGTQYF
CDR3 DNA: TGCAGTGCTAGAGTATCGCGGGGGGTGGGGACCCAGTACTTC

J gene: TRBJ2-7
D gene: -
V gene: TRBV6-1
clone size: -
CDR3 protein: CASTARDMSYEQYF
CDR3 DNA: TGTGCCAGCACCGCGAGGGACATGTCCTACGAGCAGTACTTC

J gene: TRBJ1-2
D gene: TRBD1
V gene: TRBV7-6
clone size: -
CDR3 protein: CASSREVGTGLYGYTF
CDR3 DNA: TGTGCCAGCAGCCGAGAGGTCGGGACAGGTCTCTATGGCTACACCTTC

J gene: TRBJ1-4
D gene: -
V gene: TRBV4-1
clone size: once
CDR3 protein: CASSQERQHNEKLFF
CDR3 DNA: TGCGCCAGCAGCCAAGAACGGCAGCATAATGAAAAACTGTTTTTT

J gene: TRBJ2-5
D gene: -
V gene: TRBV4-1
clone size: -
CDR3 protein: CASSRDEGMETQYF
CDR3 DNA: TGCGCCAGCAGCCGGGACGAGGGGATGGAGACCCAGTACTTC

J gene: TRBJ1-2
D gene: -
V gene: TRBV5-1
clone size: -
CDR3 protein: CASSFIDSYGYTF
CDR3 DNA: TGCGCCAGCAGCTTTATAGACAGCTATGGCTACACCTTC

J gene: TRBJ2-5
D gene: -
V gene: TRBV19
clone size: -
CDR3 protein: CASSIDQAGAGTQYF
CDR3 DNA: TGTGCCAGTAGTATAGATCAAGCAGGAGCGGGGACCCAGTACTTC

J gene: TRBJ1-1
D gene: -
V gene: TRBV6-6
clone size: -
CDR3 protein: CASSYLGGTEAFF
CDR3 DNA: TGTGCCAGCAGTTACCTAGGGGGCACTGAAGCTTTCTTT

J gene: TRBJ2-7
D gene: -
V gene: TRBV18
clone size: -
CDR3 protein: CASSPPEGYEQYF
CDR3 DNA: TGTGCCAGCTCACCACCCGAGGGTTACGAGCAGTACTTC

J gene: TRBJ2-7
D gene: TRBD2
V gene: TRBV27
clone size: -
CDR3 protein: CASRVVAGDSYEQYF
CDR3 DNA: TGTGCCAGCAGGGTAGTAGCGGGGGACTCCTACGAGCAGTACTTC

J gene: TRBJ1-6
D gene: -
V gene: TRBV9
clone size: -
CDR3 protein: CASSGYAGSPLHF
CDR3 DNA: TGTGCCAGCAGCGGATATGCAGGCTCACCCCTCCACTTT

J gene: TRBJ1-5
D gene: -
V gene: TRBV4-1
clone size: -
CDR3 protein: CASSQRGGSNQPQHF
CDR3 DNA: TGCGCCAGCAGCCAGAGGGGGGGTAGCAATCAGCCCCAGCATTTT

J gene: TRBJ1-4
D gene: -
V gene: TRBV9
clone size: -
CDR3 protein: CASSVAPRAEKLFF
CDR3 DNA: TGTGCCAGCAGCGTTGCCCCGAGGGCTGAAAAACTGTTTTTT

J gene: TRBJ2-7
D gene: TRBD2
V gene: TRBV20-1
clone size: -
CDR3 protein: CSATWTSGGTPYEQYF
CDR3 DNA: TGCAGTGCTACTTGGACTAGCGGGGGGACCCCCTACGAGCAGTACTTC

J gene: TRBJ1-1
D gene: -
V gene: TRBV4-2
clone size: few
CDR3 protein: CASSQGEQGTEAFF
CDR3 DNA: TGTGCCAGCAGCCAAGGGGAACAGGGCACTGAAGCTTTCTTT

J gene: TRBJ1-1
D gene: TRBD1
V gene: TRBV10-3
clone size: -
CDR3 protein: CAISAGQGATEAFF
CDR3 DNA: TGTGCCATCAGCGCAGGGCAGGGGGCCACTGAAGCTTTCTTT

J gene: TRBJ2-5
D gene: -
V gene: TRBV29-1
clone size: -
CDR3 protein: CSVAGRLTRKETQYF
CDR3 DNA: TGCAGCGTTGCGGGACGGTTAACACGAAAAGAGACCCAGTACTTC

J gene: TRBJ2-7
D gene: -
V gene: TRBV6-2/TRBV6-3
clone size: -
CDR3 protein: CASSYSTQGGQYF
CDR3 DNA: TGTGCCAGCAGTTACTCGACCCAGGGTGGGCAGTACTTC

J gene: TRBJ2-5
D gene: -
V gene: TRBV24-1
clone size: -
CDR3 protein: CATKAGETQYF
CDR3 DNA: TGTGCCACCAAGGCCGGTGAGACCCAGTACTTC